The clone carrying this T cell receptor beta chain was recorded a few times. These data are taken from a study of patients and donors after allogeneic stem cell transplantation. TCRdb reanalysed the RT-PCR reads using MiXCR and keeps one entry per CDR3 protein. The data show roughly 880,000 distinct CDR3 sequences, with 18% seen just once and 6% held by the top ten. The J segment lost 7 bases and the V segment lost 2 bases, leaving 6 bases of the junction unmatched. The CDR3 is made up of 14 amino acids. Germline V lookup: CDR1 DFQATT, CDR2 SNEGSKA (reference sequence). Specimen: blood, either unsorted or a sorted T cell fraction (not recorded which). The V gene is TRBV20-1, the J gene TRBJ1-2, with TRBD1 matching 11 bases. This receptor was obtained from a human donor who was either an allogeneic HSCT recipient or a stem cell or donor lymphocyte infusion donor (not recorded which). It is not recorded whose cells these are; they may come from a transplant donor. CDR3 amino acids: CSARTGQGASGYTF. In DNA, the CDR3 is TGCAGTGCTAGAACAGGACAGGGGGCCAGTGGCTACACCTTC.